These T cell receptor beta chains were read from a single sample in a study of blood T cell repertoires in COVID-19. TCRdb keeps only in-frame clones here, not all; method: immunoSEQ multiplex PCR. The sample has a few hundred thousand clones; roughly 89% are singletons. Specimen: PBMCs or T cells enriched from blood (not recorded which). The receptors here all came from a woman in her twenties or thirties who had recovered from COVID-19. Each CDR3 is given with its conserved first and last residue. The D gene is left open where the match is weak. A clone size is listed for some rows: how often the clone was seen (once, few, many), or a class if it is expanded.

V,size,J,D,CDR3,DNA
TRBV5-5,.,TRBJ1-2,.,CASSFWAETSYGYTF,TGTGCCAGCAGCTTCTGGGCTGAGACATCCTATGGCTACACCTTC
TRBV7-3,.,TRBJ2-7,TRBD2,CASSLLAGDNEQYF,TGTGCCAGCAGCTTACTAGCGGGAGATAACGAGCAGTACTTC
TRBV2,.,TRBJ1-6,TRBD1,CASSESGTGVSPLHF,TGTGCCAGCAGTGAATCCGGGACAGGGGTATCACCCCTCCACTTT
TRBV28,.,TRBJ1-1,.,CASSPRVHATSEAFF,TGTGCCAGCAGTCCCCGGGTTCATGCGACCTCTGAAGCTTTCTTT
TRBV5-1,.,TRBJ2-2,TRBD2,CASSLLPGGGELFF,TGCGCCAGCAGCCTGCTGCCGGGAGGCGGGGAGCTGTTTTTT
TRBV27,.,TRBJ2-7,TRBD2,CASSPGRTSGIYEQYF,TGTGCCAGCAGTCCAGGCCGGACTAGCGGGATTTACGAGCAGTACTTC
TRBV2,.,TRBJ2-1,.,CASSEEWRRGEQFF,TGTGCCAGCAGTGAAGAATGGCGGAGGGGTGAGCAGTTCTTC
TRBV7-8,once,TRBJ1-2,.,CASSMGQGGARSYGYTF,TGTGCCAGCAGCATGGGGCAGGGAGGTGCTCGATCCTATGGCTACACCTTC
TRBV3-1/TRBV3-2,.,TRBJ2-7,TRBD2,CASRSLTSGIYEQYF,TGTGCCAGCAGGTCCCTCACTAGCGGGATCTACGAGCAGTACTTC
TRBV7-2,.,TRBJ2-1,.,CASSPQGKLNNEQFF,TGTGCCAGCAGTCCCCAGGGTAAACTCAACAATGAGCAGTTCTTC
TRBV11-3,.,TRBJ1-1,.,CASSLGGPNTEAFF,TGTGCCAGCAGCTTAGGGGGGCCGAACACTGAAGCTTTCTTT
TRBV7-9,.,TRBJ1-2,TRBD1,CASITGQGHYGYTF,TGTGCCAGCATCACGGGACAGGGACACTATGGCTACACCTTC
TRBV29-1,.,TRBJ1-3,TRBD1,CSVVEGAKSGNTIYF,TGCAGCGTTGTTGAGGGGGCGAAGTCTGGAAACACCATATATTTT
TRBV9,.,TRBJ2-1,TRBD2,CASSVGGRVNEQFF,TGTGCCAGCAGCGTAGGAGGGAGGGTGAATGAGCAGTTCTTC
TRBV7-2,.,TRBJ1-4,.,CASSSMPRGGDEKLFF,TGTGCCAGCAGCTCCATGCCCAGGGGTGGGGATGAAAAACTGTTTTTT
TRBV4-1,.,TRBJ1-3,TRBD1,CASSRNTGESGNTIYF,TGCGCCAGCAGCCGAAATACAGGGGAATCTGGAAACACCATATATTTT
TRBV4-3,.,TRBJ1-4,TRBD1,CASSQAGTGSEKLFF,TGCGCCAGCAGCCAAGCCGGGACAGGGAGTGAAAAACTGTTTTTT
TRBV2,.,TRBJ1-1,.,CASSRDSNTEAFF,TGTGCCAGCAGCAGAGACTCAAACACTGAAGCTTTCTTT
TRBV28,once,TRBJ2-7,.,CASSFKRTPTYEQYF,TGTGCCAGCAGTTTTAAAAGGACACCCACCTACGAGCAGTACTTC